This is a list of T cell receptor beta chains from one sample in a study of early T cells in non-severe SARS-CoV-2 infection. TCRdb ran MiXCR on the 5' RACE reads and lists one entry per CDR3 protein. The sample lists under 80,000 distinct CDR3 sequences, roughly 13% seen once, with around 4.5% in the top ten. The sample consisted of whole blood. These receptor sequences come from an adult who was a healthcare worker with PCR-confirmed SARS-CoV-2 infection or an uninfected control (not recorded which). Each CDR3 is given with its conserved first and last residue. Fields, in order: J gene, V gene, clone size, D gene, CDR3 protein, CDR3 DNA. The D gene is left open where the match is weak. A row's size may be missing; if present it is once, few, many or a size class.

J gene: TRBJ2-1
V gene: TRBV5-4
clone size: .
D gene: TRBD2
CDR3 protein: CATTTLSGSSYNEQFF
CDR3 DNA: TGTGCCACCACAACCCTTAGCGGGAGCTCCTACAATGAGCAGTTCTTC

J gene: TRBJ2-7
V gene: TRBV29-1
clone size: many
D gene: TRBD1
CDR3 protein: CSVEGQGAREQYF
CDR3 DNA: TGCAGCGTTGAGGGTCAGGGGGCTCGTGAGCAGTACTTC

J gene: TRBJ2-3
V gene: TRBV7-9
clone size: few
D gene: TRBD2
CDR3 protein: CASSRSGGRADTQYF
CDR3 DNA: TGTGCCAGCAGCCGTAGCGGGGGGCGCGCAGATACGCAGTATTTT

J gene: TRBJ1-3
V gene: TRBV3-1
clone size: many
D gene: TRBD1
CDR3 protein: CASSSWDREGSTIYF
CDR3 DNA: TGTGCCAGCAGCTCCTGGGACAGGGAAGGGTCCACCATATATTTT

J gene: TRBJ2-3
V gene: TRBV9
clone size: .
D gene: .
CDR3 protein: CASSEVAATDTQYF
CDR3 DNA: TGTGCCAGCAGCGAAGTAGCAGCCACAGATACGCAGTATTTT

J gene: TRBJ2-7
V gene: TRBV29-1
clone size: .
D gene: .
CDR3 protein: CSVEVPHKPYEQYF
CDR3 DNA: TGCAGCGTTGAAGTCCCACACAAACCCTACGAGCAGTACTTC

J gene: TRBJ1-5
V gene: TRBV18
clone size: .
D gene: .
CDR3 protein: CASSRAGLSGPQHF
CDR3 DNA: TGTGCCAGCTCCCGCGCTGGGCTAAGTGGGCCCCAGCATTTT

J gene: TRBJ2-6
V gene: TRBV18
clone size: many
D gene: .
CDR3 protein: CASSPPTGYYVLTF
CDR3 DNA: TGTGCCAGCTCACCACCAACAGGGTACTACGTCCTGACTTTC

J gene: TRBJ2-1
V gene: TRBV7-2
clone size: many
D gene: .
CDR3 protein: CASSRAGPPNEQFF
CDR3 DNA: TGTGCCAGCAGCCGCGCAGGGCCCCCTAATGAGCAGTTCTTC

J gene: TRBJ1-2
V gene: TRBV2
clone size: few
D gene: .
CDR3 protein: CASNEANYGYTF
CDR3 DNA: TGTGCCAGCAATGAAGCTAACTATGGCTACACCTTC

J gene: TRBJ1-1
V gene: TRBV29-1
clone size: .
D gene: .
CDR3 protein: CSVESVNTEAFF
CDR3 DNA: TGCAGCGTTGAATCCGTGAACACTGAAGCTTTCTTT

J gene: TRBJ1-2
V gene: TRBV2
clone size: .
D gene: .
CDR3 protein: CTSSEQGLGYTF
CDR3 DNA: TGTACCAGCAGTGAACAGGGTCTGGGCTACACCTTC

J gene: TRBJ1-1
V gene: TRBV6-1
clone size: .
D gene: .
CDR3 protein: CASSDNTEAFF
CDR3 DNA: TGTGCCAGCAGTGATAACACTGAAGCTTTCTTT

J gene: TRBJ2-7
V gene: TRBV20-1
clone size: .
D gene: TRBD1
CDR3 protein: CSARAPTGGETYEQYF
CDR3 DNA: TGCAGTGCTAGAGCTCCGACAGGGGGCGAGACCTACGAGCAGTACTTC

J gene: TRBJ2-5
V gene: TRBV5-6
clone size: few
D gene: TRBD1
CDR3 protein: CASSYGQGRQTQYF
CDR3 DNA: TGTGCCAGCAGCTATGGACAGGGGAGGCAGACCCAGTACTTC

J gene: TRBJ2-5
V gene: TRBV9
clone size: many
D gene: .
CDR3 protein: CASSDDRRPQETQYF
CDR3 DNA: TGTGCCAGCAGCGACGACAGACGACCCCAAGAGACCCAGTACTTC

J gene: TRBJ1-1
V gene: TRBV6-6
clone size: many
D gene: .
CDR3 protein: CASSYSNLADTEAFF
CDR3 DNA: TGTGCCAGCAGTTACTCAAATCTTGCGGACACTGAAGCTTTCTTT

J gene: TRBJ2-3
V gene: TRBV6-5
clone size: .
D gene: .
CDR3 protein: CASSYSRSDTQYF
CDR3 DNA: TGTGCCAGCAGTTACTCGCGGTCAGATACGCAGTATTTT

J gene: TRBJ1-5
V gene: TRBV5-1
clone size: many
D gene: TRBD1
CDR3 protein: CASSLEGASNQPQHF
CDR3 DNA: TGCGCCAGCAGCTTGGAGGGGGCGAGCAATCAGCCCCAGCATTTT

J gene: TRBJ1-5
V gene: TRBV12-3/TRBV12-4
clone size: few
D gene: TRBD1
CDR3 protein: CASRRFRGASNQPQHF
CDR3 DNA: TGTGCCAGCAGAAGATTCAGGGGGGCTAGCAATCAGCCCCAGCATTTT

J gene: TRBJ2-3
V gene: TRBV24-1
clone size: many
D gene: .
CDR3 protein: CAISGTSTDTQYF
CDR3 DNA: TGTGCCATCTCAGGGACTAGCACAGATACGCAGTATTTT

J gene: TRBJ2-7
V gene: TRBV4-1
clone size: .
D gene: TRBD2
CDR3 protein: CASSQRTSVGVGEQYF
CDR3 DNA: TGCGCCAGCAGCCAAAGGACTAGCGTGGGGGTGGGCGAGCAGTACTTC

J gene: TRBJ2-7
V gene: TRBV7-9
clone size: many
D gene: .
CDR3 protein: CASSARVSSYEQYF
CDR3 DNA: TGTGCCAGCAGCGCCAGGGTAAGCTCCTACGAGCAGTACTTC

J gene: TRBJ1-5
V gene: TRBV19
clone size: many
D gene: .
CDR3 protein: CASNRLPNQPQHF
CDR3 DNA: TGTGCCAGTAATCGGCTGCCTAATCAGCCCCAGCATTTT

J gene: TRBJ1-6
V gene: TRBV28
clone size: medium-sized
D gene: TRBD1
CDR3 protein: CASSYFLPGQQTNSPLHF
CDR3 DNA: TGTGCCAGCAGTTACTTCCTTCCGGGACAGCAGACTAATTCACCCCTCCACTTT